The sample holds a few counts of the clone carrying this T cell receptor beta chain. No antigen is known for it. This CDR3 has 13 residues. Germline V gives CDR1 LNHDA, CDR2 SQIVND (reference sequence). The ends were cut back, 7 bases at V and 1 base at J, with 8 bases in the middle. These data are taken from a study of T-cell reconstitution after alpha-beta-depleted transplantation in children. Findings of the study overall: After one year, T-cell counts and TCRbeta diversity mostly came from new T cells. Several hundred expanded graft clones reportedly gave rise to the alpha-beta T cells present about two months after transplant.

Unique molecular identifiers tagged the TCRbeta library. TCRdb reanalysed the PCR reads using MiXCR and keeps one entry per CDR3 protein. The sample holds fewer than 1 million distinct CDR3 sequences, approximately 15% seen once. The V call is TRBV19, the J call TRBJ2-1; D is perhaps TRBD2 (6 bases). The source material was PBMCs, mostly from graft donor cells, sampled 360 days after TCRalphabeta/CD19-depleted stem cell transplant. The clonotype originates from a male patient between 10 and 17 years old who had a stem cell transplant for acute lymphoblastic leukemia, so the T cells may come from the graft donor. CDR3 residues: CASKEGSYNEQFF. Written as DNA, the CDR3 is TGTGCCAGTAAGGAGGGATCCTACAATGAGCAGTTCTTC.